This passage covers 10 T cell receptor beta chains from one sample sequenced in a study of T cells in Graves' hyperthyroidism and ophthalmopathy (dated by TCRdb to between 2018 and 2021). Library construction relied on multiplex PCR. Data came from an Illumina HiSeq 2000. Amplification of TCR beta CDR3 regions was carried out from RNA transcripts. The TCR CDR3 was subjected to a first round of RT-PCR using the HTBI primer set and the Qiagen OneStep RT-PCR kit. TCRdb ran its own pipeline on the public reads, namely fastp trimming at Q25 and MiXCR clone calling, and kept in-frame beta chains. Rows with one shared CDR3 protein collapse into an entry with the most common genes and DNA. In this sample the table shows hundreds of thousands of distinct CDR3 sequences, 15% to 18% of which occur a single time. The biggest ten clones account for roughly 13% of the sample. The material sequenced was blood. The source is a woman aged 18 to 35 with Graves' hyperthyroidism.

The chain combines TRBV5-5 with TRBJ1-1, with a weak D call TRBD1 (6 bases). V lost 2 bases and J lost 5, with 13 bases in between. Per germline, CDR1 SGHKS and CDR2 YYEKEE (reference sequence). CDR3 length: 14 residues. CDR3 amino acids: CASSLGGIVTEAFF. Here the CDR3 DNA reads TGTGCCAGCAGCTTAGGGGGTATAGTTACTGAAGCTTTCTTT.

The chain is built from TRBV28 and TRBJ2-1, with unresolved D. From germline, CDR1 is MDHEN and CDR2 SYDVKM. The CDR3 is made up of 15 amino acids. V was shortened by 4 bases and J by 7 bases, with 17 bases between the two germline ends. This CDR3 is CASSSTTQSRNEQFF. The CDR3 coding sequence is TGTGCCAGCAGTTCAACCACCCAGAGCCGGAATGAGCAGTTCTTC.

The chain uses TRBV4-1 and TRBJ1-1; D gene ambiguous. The CDR3 length is 13 residues. The germline CDR1 and CDR2 sequences are MGHRA and YSYEKL. V dropped 3 bases and J dropped 7 bases, with 12 bases sitting between them. Written as DNA, the CDR3 is TGCGCCAGCAGCCATGGGGTGTATGGTGAAGCTTTCTTT. This gives the protein CASSHGVYGEAFF.

The V call is TRBV20-1, the J call TRBJ2-2; 8 nucleotides align to TRBD1. From germline, CDR1 is DFQATT and CDR2 SNEGSKA (reference sequence). The J segment lost 0 bases and the V segment lost 2 bases, leaving 5 bases of the junction unmatched. CDR3 size: 16 residues. CDR3 sequence reads: CSARPTTGANTGELFF. CDR3 DNA: TGCAGTGCTAGACCTACGACAGGGGCGAACACCGGGGAGCTGTTTTTT.

This rearrangement joins TRBV9 to TRBJ2-3; unclear D gene. The CDR3 spans 15 residues. Germline lookup yields CDR1 SGDLS and CDR2 YYNGEE. V was shortened by 3 bases and J by 0 bases, with 11 bases between the two germline ends. The CDR3 DNA is TGTGCCAGCAGCGACGGGTTTCCTAGCACAGATACGCAGTATTTT. It codes for CASSDGFPSTDTQYF.

This chain connects TRBV20-1 to TRBJ1-2; D unclear. The V end lost 6 bases, the J end lost 5 bases, and 19 bases lay between the germline ends. The germline V gene encodes CDR1 DFQATT and CDR2 SNEGSKA (reference sequence). This CDR3 has 14 amino acids. CDR3 in DNA: TGCAGTGCGCGGTTCGGTGGGGTTTTGTATGGCTACACCTTC. Amino acids: CSARFGGVLYGYTF.

The rearrangement joins TRBV5-1 to TRBJ2-1; possible D gene TRBD2, 6 bases. V was trimmed by 0 bases and J by 6 bases, leaving 13 bases between them. This CDR3 has 15 residues. Germline assignment: CDR1 SGHRS and CDR2 YFSETQ. CDR3 residues: CASSLELLARNEQFF. CDR3 in DNA: TGCGCCAGCAGCTTGGAATTGCTAGCGCGCAATGAGCAGTTCTTC. Full variable domain (remainder filled in from reference TRBV5-1 and TRBJ2-1): KAGVTQTPRYLIKTRGQQVTLSCSPISGHRSVSWYQQTPGQGLQFLFEYFSETQRNKGNFPGRFSGRQFSNSRSEMNVSTLELGDSALYLCASSLELLARNEQFFGPGTRLTVL.

This clonotype was recorded many times. The chain employs TRBV5-5 and TRBJ2-3; 8 nucleotides align to TRBD2. The CDR3 covers 14 residues. Germline trimming cut 4 bases from V and 3 bases from J; bases unmatched to any gene: 4. Germline V gene sequence: CDR1 SGHKS, CDR2 YYEKEE (reference sequence). CDR3 nucleotide sequence: TGTGCCAGCAGCCCGGGACTAGTAACAGATACGCAGTATTTT. This translates into CASSPGLVTDTQYF.

This clonotype was counted ten times or more. J is TRBJ1-1 and V is TRBV20-1; D is undetermined. The CDR3 spans 13 residues. V was cut by 4 bases and J by 4 bases, with 13 bases left in between. The germline CDR1 and CDR2 sequences are DFQATT and SNEGSKA (reference sequence). In nucleotides, the CDR3 is TGCAGTGCTACGGGCAGGCCCCCCACTGAAGCTTTCTTT. Translating gives CSATGRPPTEAFF.

This clonotype was recorded at least ten times. The genes are TRBV18 and TRBJ2-3, with 8 nucleotides matching TRBD2. This CDR3 spans 15 amino acids. From germline, CDR1 is KGHSH and CDR2 LQKENI. V trimming: 3 bases; J trimming: 2 bases; junction bases outside the gene matches: 4. The CDR3 nucleotides are TGTGCCAGCTCACCGGTAGCGGGAAACACAGATACGCAGTATTTT. It codes for CASSPVAGNTDTQYF.